Each of the 4 T cell receptor beta chains below was sequenced from the same sample in a study of blood T cell repertoires in COVID-19. Produced via immunoSEQ multiplex PCR; TCRdb's table is partial and in-frame only. The sample contains some 160,000 clones, more than 80% of which appear only once. The sequenced material came from peripheral blood. The receptor set was obtained from a man between 60 and 75 years old with acute or convalescent COVID-19.

This clone has at least ten counts. This sequence joins TRBV7-8 and TRBJ1-6; a possible D gene is TRBD1 (6 bases). Deletions cut 8 bases from V and 1 base from J, with 21 bases between. Germline V lookup: CDR1 SGHVS, CDR2 FQNEAQ. The CDR3 is 18 amino acids. The CDR3 nucleotides read TGTGCCAGCGGACACCAGGGGTCCCAAGGATCCTATAATTCACCCCTCCACTTT. The encoded protein is CASGHQGSQGSYNSPLHF.

The chain recombines TRBV30 with TRBJ1-2, with TRBD1 identical over 11 bases. Germline V lookup: CDR1 GTSNPN, CDR2 SVGIG (reference sequence). The CDR3 sequence is 15 residues long. V lost 0 bases to trimming and J lost 8 bases; unmatched junction nucleotides: 8. The CDR3 spells CAWSVGTGGFGGYTF. CDR3 coding DNA: TGTGCCTGGAGTGTAGGGACAGGGGGATTCGGGGGCTACACCTTC. The complete variable domain, with remaining parts taken from reference TRBV30 and TRBJ1-2, reads SQTIHQWPATLVQPVGSPLSLECTVEGTSNPNLYWYRQAAGRGLQLLFYSVGIGQISSEVPQNLSASRPQDRQFILSSKKLLLSDSGFYLCAWSVGTGGFGGYTFGSGTRLTVV.

The chain employs TRBV4-1 and TRBJ2-7; the D is unclear. V lost 3 bases, J lost 2 bases, and 14 bases lay in between. CDR1 is MGHRA, CDR2 YSYEKL, per germline. CDR3 length: 15 residues. The CDR3 coding sequence is TGCGCCAGCAGCCACGCGATGAGCTACCCCTACGAGCAGTACTTC. It specifies CASSHAMSYPYEQYF.

This clone was observed once. The CDR3: CASSLAAKAPYEQYF. The CDR3 region has the DNA TGTGCCAGCAGCTTGGCCGCGAAAGCCCCCTACGAGCAGTACTTC. V and J are TRBV5-4 and TRBJ2-7; D not resolved. The length of the CDR3 is 15 residues. In germline, CDR1 is SGHNT, CDR2 YYREEE (reference sequence). V dropped 0 bases and J dropped 2 bases, with 12 bases sitting between them.